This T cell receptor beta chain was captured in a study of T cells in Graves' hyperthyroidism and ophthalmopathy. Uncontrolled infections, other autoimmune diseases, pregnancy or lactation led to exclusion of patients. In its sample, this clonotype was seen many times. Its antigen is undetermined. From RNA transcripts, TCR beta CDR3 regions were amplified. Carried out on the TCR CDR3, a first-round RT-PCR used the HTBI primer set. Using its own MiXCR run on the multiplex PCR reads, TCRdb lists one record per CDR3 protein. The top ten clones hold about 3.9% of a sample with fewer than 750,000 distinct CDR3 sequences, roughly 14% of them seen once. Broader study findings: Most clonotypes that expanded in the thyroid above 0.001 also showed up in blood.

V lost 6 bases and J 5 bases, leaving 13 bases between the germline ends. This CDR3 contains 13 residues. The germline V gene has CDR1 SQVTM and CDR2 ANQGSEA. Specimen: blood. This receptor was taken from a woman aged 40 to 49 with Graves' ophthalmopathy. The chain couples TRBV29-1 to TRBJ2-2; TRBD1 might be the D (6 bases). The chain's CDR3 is CSVNRVGTGELFF. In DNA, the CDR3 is TGCAGCGTAAACAGGGTCGGGACCGGGGAGCTGTTTTTT.